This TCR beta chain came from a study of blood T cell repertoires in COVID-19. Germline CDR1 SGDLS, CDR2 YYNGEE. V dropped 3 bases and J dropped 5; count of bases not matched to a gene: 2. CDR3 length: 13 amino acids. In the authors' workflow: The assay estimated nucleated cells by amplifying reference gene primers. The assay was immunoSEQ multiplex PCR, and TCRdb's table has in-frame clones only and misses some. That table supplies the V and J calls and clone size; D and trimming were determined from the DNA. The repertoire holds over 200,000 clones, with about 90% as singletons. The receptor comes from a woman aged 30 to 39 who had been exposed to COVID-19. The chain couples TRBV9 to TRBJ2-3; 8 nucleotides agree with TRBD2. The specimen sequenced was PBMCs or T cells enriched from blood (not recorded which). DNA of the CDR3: TGTGCCAGCAGCGCCGGGACTAGAGATACGCAGTATTTT. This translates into CASSAGTRDTQYF. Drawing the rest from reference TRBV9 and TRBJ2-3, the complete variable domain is DSGVTQTPKHLITATGQRVTLRCSPRSGDLSVYWYQQSLDQGLQFLIQYYNGEERAKGNILERFSAQQFPDLHSELNLSSLELGDSALYFCASSAGTRDTQYFGPGTRLTVL.